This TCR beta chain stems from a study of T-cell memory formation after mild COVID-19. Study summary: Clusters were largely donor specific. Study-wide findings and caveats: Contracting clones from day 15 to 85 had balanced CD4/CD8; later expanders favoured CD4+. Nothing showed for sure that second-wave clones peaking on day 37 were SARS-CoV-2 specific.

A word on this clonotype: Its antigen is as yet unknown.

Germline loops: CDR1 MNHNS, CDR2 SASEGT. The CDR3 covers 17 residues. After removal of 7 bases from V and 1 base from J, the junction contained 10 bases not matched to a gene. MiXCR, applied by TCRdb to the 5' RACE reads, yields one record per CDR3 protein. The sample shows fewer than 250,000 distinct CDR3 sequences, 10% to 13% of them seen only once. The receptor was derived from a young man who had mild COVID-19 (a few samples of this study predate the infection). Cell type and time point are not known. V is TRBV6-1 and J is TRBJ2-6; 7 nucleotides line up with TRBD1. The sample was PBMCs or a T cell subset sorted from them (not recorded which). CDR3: CASIPRQGRSGANVLTF. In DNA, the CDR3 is TGTGCCAGCATCCCTAGACAGGGTCGTTCTGGGGCCAACGTCCTGACTTTC.